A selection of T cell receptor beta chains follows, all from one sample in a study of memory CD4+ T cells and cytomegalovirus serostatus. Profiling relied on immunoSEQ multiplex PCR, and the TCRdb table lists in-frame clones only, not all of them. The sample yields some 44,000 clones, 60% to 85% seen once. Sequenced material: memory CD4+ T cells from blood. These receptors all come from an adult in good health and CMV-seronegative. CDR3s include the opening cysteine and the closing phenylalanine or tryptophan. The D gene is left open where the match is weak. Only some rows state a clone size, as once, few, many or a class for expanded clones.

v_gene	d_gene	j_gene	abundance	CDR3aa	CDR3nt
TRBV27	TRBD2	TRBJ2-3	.	CASRSKAGGLSDTQYF	TGTGCCAGCAGAAGTAAAGCGGGGGGGCTTTCGGATACGCAGTATTTT
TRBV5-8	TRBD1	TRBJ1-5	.	CASSLGADRGNQPQHF	TGTGCCAGCAGCTTGGGGGCGGACAGGGGAAATCAGCCCCAGCATTTT
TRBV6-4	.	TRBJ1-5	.	CATEWDQPQHF	TGTGCCACGGAGTGGGATCAGCCCCAGCATTTT
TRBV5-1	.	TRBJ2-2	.	CASEEGAYTGELFF	TGCGCCAGCGAGGAGGGGGCATACACCGGGGAGCTGTTTTTT
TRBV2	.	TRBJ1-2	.	CASSAQTANYGYTF	TGTGCCAGCAGTGCCCAGACAGCAAACTATGGCTACACCTTC
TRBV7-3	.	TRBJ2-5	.	CASSLGVGGSYQETQYF	TGTGCCAGCAGCTTGGGGGTGGGCGGATCGTACCAAGAGACCCAGTACTTC
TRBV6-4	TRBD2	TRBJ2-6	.	CASSPRGGAGGAGANVLTF	TGTGCCAGCAGTCCTAGAGGTGGAGCGGGGGGTGCTGGGGCCAACGTCCTGACTTTC
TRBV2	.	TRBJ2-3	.	CASSEGARDTQYF	TGTGCCAGCAGTGAAGGGGCGAGGGATACGCAGTATTTT
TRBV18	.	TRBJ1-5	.	CASSLSVVNSNQPQHF	TGTGCCAGCTCGCTTTCGGTCGTTAATAGCAATCAGCCCCAGCATTTT
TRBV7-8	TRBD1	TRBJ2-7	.	CASSLGQGISYEQYF	TGTGCCAGCAGCTTGGGACAGGGCATCTCCTACGAGCAGTACTTC
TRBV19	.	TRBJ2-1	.	CASSNLNEQFF	TGTGCCAGTTCGAACCTCAATGAGCAGTTCTTC
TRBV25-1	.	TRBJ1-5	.	CASSEVTGDQPQHF	TGTGCCAGCAGTGAAGTAACAGGAGATCAGCCCCAGCATTTT
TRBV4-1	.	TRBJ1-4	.	CASSPGGRDEKLFF	TGCGCCAGCAGCCCGGGAGGTCGGGATGAAAAACTGTTTTTT
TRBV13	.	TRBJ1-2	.	CASSFGESRNYGYTF	TGTGCCAGCAGCTTCGGTGAGAGCCGGAACTATGGCTACACCTTC
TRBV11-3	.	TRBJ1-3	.	CASSLGGNSGNTIYF	TGTGCCAGCAGCTTAGGCGGGAACTCTGGAAACACCATATATTTT
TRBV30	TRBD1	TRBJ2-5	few	CAWRLQGAKTQYF	TGTGCCTGGAGGCTCCAGGGGGCAAAGACCCAGTACTTC
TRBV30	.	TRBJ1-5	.	CAWSPVRGGLGGNQPQHF	TGTGCCTGGAGTCCCGTCCGTGGGGGGTTGGGGGGCAATCAGCCCCAGCATTTT
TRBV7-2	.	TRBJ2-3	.	CASSLIRASTDTQYF	TGTGCCAGCAGCTTAATCCGGGCTAGCACAGATACGCAGTATTTT
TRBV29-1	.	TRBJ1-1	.	CSVARDMNTEAFF	TGCAGCGTTGCCCGGGACATGAACACTGAAGCTTTCTTT
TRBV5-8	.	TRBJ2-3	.	CASSLGPPVQDTQYF	TGTGCCAGCAGCTTGGGACCCCCCGTTCAGGATACGCAGTATTTT
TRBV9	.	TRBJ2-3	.	CASTAGLLSTDTQYF	TGTGCCAGTACCGCGGGGCTCCTTAGCACAGATACGCAGTATTTT
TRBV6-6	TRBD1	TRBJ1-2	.	CASSYSATGQNYGYTF	TGTGCCAGCAGTTACTCGGCAACGGGACAGAACTATGGCTACACCTTC
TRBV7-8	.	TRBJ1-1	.	CASSPIRVNTEAFF	TGTGCCAGCAGCCCAATCCGGGTCAACACTGAAGCTTTCTTT
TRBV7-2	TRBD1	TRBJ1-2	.	CASSFDRGGYGYTF	TGTGCCAGCAGCTTTGACAGGGGTGGCTATGGCTACACCTTC
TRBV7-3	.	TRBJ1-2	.	CASSLKGSVWSF	TGTGCCAGCAGCTTAAAGGGCTCAGTCTGGTCCTTC
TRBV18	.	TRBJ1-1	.	CASSPFRQDLNTEAFF	TGTGCCAGCTCACCCTTTCGACAGGATTTGAACACTGAAGCTTTCTTT
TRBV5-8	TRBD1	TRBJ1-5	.	CASSQATGSQPQHF	TGTGCCAGCAGCCAAGCGACAGGGAGTCAGCCCCAGCATTTT
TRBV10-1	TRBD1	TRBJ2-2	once	CASSEDRGGTGELFF	TGCGCCAGCAGTGAGGACAGGGGGGGGACCGGGGAGCTGTTTTTT
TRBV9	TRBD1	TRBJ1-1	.	CASSVAGTGATGTEAFF	TGTGCCAGCAGCGTTGCCGGGACAGGGGCGACAGGGACTGAAGCTTTCTTT
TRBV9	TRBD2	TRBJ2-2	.	CASSGGTSGGHNTGELFF	TGTGCCAGCAGCGGCGGGACTAGCGGGGGCCATAACACCGGGGAGCTGTTTTTT
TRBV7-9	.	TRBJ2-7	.	CASSLIQGGYEQYF	TGTGCCAGCAGCTTAATTCAGGGGGGCTACGAGCAGTACTTC
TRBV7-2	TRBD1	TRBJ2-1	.	CASSSDRVADEQFF	TGTGCCAGCAGCTCAGACAGGGTGGCCGATGAGCAGTTCTTC
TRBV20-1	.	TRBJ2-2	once	CSAPVTGELFF	TGCAGTGCCCCGGTAACCGGGGAGCTGTTTTTT
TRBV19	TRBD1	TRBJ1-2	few	CASSPIPGQGPGYTF	TGTGCCAGTAGTCCTATACCGGGACAGGGGCCTGGCTACACCTTC
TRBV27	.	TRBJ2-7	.	CASKELGMTYEQYF	TGTGCCAGCAAGGAACTGGGGATGACCTACGAGCAGTACTTC
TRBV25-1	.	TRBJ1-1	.	CATNSLLNTEAFF	TGTGCCACCAACTCCCTCCTCAACACTGAAGCTTTCTTT
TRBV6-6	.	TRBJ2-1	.	CASSPPIGSTYNEQFF	TGTGCCAGCAGCCCCCCTATAGGCAGTACCTACAATGAGCAGTTCTTC
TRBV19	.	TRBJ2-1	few	CASSTQQGTYNEQFF	TGTGCCAGTAGTACCCAACAGGGAACCTACAATGAGCAGTTCTTC
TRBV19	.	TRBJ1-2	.	CASSITVEDYTF	TGTGCCAGTAGTATCACGGTAGAGGACTACACCTTC
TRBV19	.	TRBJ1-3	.	CASTFTGDGAGLLSGNTIYF	TGTGCCAGTACCTTTACCGGGGACGGCGCCGGACTTCTCTCTGGAAACACCATATATTTT
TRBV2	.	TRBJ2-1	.	CASRRGRENEQFF	TGTGCCAGCAGGAGGGGGCGGGAAAATGAGCAGTTCTTC
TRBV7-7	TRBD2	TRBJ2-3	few	CASSSTSGADTQYF	TGTGCTAGCAGCAGTACTAGCGGGGCAGATACGCAGTATTTT
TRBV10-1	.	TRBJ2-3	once	CASTGARRDTQYF	TGCGCCAGTACCGGGGCCCGTAGGGATACGCAGTATTTT
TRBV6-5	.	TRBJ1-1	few	CASRMGGAGTEAFF	TGTGCCAGCAGGATGGGGGGCGCGGGCACTGAAGCTTTCTTT
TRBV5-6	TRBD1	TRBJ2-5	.	CASSSARQGAETQYF	TGTGCCAGCAGCTCGGCCAGACAGGGGGCAGAGACCCAGTACTTC
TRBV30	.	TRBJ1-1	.	CAWSVRVGAAFF	TGTGCCTGGAGTGTACGGGTTGGAGCAGCTTTCTTT
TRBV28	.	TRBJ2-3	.	CASSPNTDTQYF	TGTGCCAGCAGTCCGAACACAGATACGCAGTATTTT
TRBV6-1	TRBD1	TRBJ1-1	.	CASSEPPGGGGDTEAFF	TGTGCCAGCAGTGAGCCGCCGGGAGGGGGCGGAGACACTGAAGCTTTCTTT
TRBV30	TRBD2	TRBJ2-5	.	CAWSGTSGQETQYF	TGTGCCTGGAGCGGAACTAGCGGACAAGAGACCCAGTACTTC
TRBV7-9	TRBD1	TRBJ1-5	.	CASSPGTANNQPQHF	TGTGCCAGCAGCCCCGGGACAGCCAACAATCAGCCCCAGCATTTT
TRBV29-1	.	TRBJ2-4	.	CSAGLGENIQYF	TGCAGCGCGGGACTTGGGGAAAACATTCAGTACTTC
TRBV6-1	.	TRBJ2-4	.	CASSRDLDIQYF	TGTGCCAGCAGTCGGGACTTGGACATTCAGTACTTC
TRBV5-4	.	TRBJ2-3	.	CASSFGGATDTQYF	TGTGCCAGCAGCTTTGGCGGGGCCACAGATACGCAGTATTTT
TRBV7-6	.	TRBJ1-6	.	CASSRDGGNSPLHF	TGTGCCAGCAGCCGTGACGGAGGTAATTCACCCCTCCACTTT
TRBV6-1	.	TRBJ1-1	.	CASPQPRGAHEAFF	TGTGCCTCACCACAGCCCCGAGGAGCTCATGAAGCTTTCTTT
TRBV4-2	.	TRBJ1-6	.	CASSQATGVVSPLHF	TGTGCCAGCAGCCAGGCGACAGGAGTAGTATCACCCCTCCACTTT
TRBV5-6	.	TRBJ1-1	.	CASSLERLRGNTEAFF	TGTGCCAGCAGCTTGGAAAGACTACGAGGAAACACTGAAGCTTTCTTT